The entry below describes one T cell receptor (beta chain). The data originate from a study of cytomegalovirus exposure and HLA in healthy donors. The CDR3 totals 17 residues. The V and J ends lost 3 bases and 3 bases, in that order; junction bases with no gene match: 10. Germline V lookup: CDR1 LNHDA, CDR2 SQIVND (reference sequence). The PCR ran on 60 Vbeta and 13 Jbeta primers. Original handling: In a later analysis, the count reached some 83 million unique TCR beta chains, with 9 million to 11 million shared. The assay was immunoSEQ multiplex PCR, and TCRdb's table has in-frame clones only and misses some. V and J calls and clone size come straight from that table; D and trimming were deduced from the DNA. The sample carries fewer than 250,000 clones, about 82% recorded once.

The receptor was derived from a young man in good health and CMV-seronegative. The material sequenced was PBMCs. The J gene is TRBJ2-5, the V gene TRBV19, with 10 positions matching TRBD1. The CDR3 loop reads CASSIRSWGTGEETQYF. The DNA for the CDR3 is TGTGCCAGTAGTATTAGGTCCTGGGGGACAGGGGAAGAGACCCAGTACTTC.